This TCR beta chain originates from a study of blood T cell repertoires in COVID-19. The CDR3 runs to 16 residues. Looked up from germline, CDR1 is LGHDT and CDR2 is YNNKEL (reference sequence). V was clipped by 5 bases and J by 8 bases; unmatched bases: 13. Measured with immunoSEQ multiplex PCR; TCRdb has only the in-frame clones, and not every one. This table has 100,000 to 150,000 clones, approximately 90% appearing once. The chain employs TRBV3-1 (or the pseudogene TRBV3-2) and TRBJ1-2, with TRBD1 matching over 11 bases. The source is a man aged 55 to 70 with COVID-19, enrolled during active disease. The sequenced material came from peripheral blood. DNA of the CDR3: TGTGCCAGCAGCTCCCGGACAGGGGGCTTGCCTCGGGGCTACACCTTC. Translating it yields CASSSRTGGLPRGYTF.